This note documents a single T cell receptor (beta chain) sequence. No antigen is known for it. The method was immunoSEQ multiplex PCR; TCRdb's version includes in-frame clones alone and lacks a portion of them. The sample lists roughly 2.5 million clones, more than 80% occurring once. The source of the sample is a study of shared clonotypes between healthy human individuals. Study-level results: Naive subsets usually exceeded memory subsets in estimated richness.

The CDR3 sequence is 13 residues long. The germline V and J ends were trimmed by 4 bases and 6 bases, with 11 bases remaining between them. Per the germline V gene, CDR1 is MNHEY and CDR2 is SVGAGI. Material for sequencing was naive CD4+ T cells sorted from blood. Subset: CD45RA+ positively selected. The TCR comes from a man between 18 and 29 years old in good health. The genes are TRBV6-5 and TRBJ2-3, with D maybe TRBD1 (6 bases). Written as DNA, the CDR3 is TGTGCCAGCAGTTTGGGGGCTCGGGATACGCAGTATTTT. This translates into CASSLGARDTQYF.